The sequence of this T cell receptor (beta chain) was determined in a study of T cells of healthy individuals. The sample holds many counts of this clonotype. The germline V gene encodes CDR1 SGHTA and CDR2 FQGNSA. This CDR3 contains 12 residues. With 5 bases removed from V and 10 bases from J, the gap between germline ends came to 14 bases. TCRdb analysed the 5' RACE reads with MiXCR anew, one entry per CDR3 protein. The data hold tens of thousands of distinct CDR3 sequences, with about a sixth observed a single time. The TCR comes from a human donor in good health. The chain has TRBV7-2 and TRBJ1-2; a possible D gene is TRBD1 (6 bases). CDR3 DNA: TGTGCCAGCAGCCCCCACCAGGGGCCCTACACCTTC. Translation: CASSPHQGPYTF.